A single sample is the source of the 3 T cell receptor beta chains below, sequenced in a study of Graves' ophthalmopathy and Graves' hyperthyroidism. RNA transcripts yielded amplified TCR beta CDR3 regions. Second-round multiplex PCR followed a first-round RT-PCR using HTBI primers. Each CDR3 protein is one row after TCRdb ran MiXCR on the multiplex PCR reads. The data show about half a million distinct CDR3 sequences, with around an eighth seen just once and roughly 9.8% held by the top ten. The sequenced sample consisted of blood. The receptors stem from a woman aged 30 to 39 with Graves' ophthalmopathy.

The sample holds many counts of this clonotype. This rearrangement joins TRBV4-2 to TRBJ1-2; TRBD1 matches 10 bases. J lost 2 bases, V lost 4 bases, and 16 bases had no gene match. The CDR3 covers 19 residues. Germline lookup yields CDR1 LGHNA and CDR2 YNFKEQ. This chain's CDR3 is CASSPRPIVPGQGNYGYTF. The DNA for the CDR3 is TGTGCCAGCAGCCCCCGGCCAATAGTCCCGGGACAGGGGAACTATGGCTACACCTTC.

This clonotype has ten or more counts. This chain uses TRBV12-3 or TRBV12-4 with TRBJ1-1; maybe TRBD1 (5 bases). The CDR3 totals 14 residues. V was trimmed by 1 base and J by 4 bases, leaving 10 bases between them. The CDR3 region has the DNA TGTGCCAGCAGTTTAGTGCAGGGTGCCACTGAAGCTTTCTTT. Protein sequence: CASSLVQGATEAFF.

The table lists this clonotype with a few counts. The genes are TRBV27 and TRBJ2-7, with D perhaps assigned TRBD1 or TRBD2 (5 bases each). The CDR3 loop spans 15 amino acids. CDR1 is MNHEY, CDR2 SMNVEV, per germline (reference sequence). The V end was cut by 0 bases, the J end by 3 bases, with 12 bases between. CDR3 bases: TGTGCCAGCAGTTTATCGCCGGGGCAGCTCTACGAGCAGTACTTC. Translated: CASSLSPGQLYEQYF.